These T cell receptor beta chains were read from a single sample in a study of cytomegalovirus exposure and HLA in healthy donors. The assay was immunoSEQ multiplex PCR, and TCRdb's table has in-frame clones only and misses some. Recorded for this sample: roughly 190,000 clones. Material for sequencing was PBMCs. These receptors came from a man between 25 and 39 years old in good health and CMV-seronegative. Each CDR3 is given without its conserved first and last residue.

j_call	v_call	cdr3_aa
TRBJ2-2	TRBV7-8	ASSPEGYGNTGELF
TRBJ2-3	TRBV5-1	ASSPGTSGATDTQY
TRBJ1-5	TRBV5-1	ASSLVSGIPNQPQH
TRBJ2-7	TRBV28	ASSLPMGQGNSYEQY
TRBJ2-7	TRBV5-4	ASSWGGHTGPEQY
TRBJ2-1	TRBV7-9	ASSLAGLAGIYNEQF
TRBJ2-7	TRBV9	ASSVGTGAYEQY
TRBJ1-6	TRBV2	ASRRQGANNSPLH
TRBJ2-7	TRBV18	ASSRSRGESSYEQY
TRBJ2-5	TRBV4-2	ASSQDAGRRETQY
TRBJ2-7	TRBV19	ASSMEGGRGLIYEQY
TRBJ1-5	TRBV28	ASSLGGFASQPQH
TRBJ1-2	TRBV9	ASSRTGGMQRYGYT
TRBJ2-3	TRBV19	ASGTADTQY
TRBJ2-1	TRBV13	ASSRQAGGSYNEQF
TRBJ2-3	TRBV19	ASSIGWGGLNTQY
TRBJ1-1	TRBV7-9	ASSPGSPEAF
TRBJ1-3	TRBV18	ASSPLNTARSGNTIY
TRBJ1-1	TRBV6-5	ASYHRLRGGTEAF
TRBJ1-1	TRBV7-8	ASSKRRWEEGLGTEAF
TRBJ2-3	TRBV9	ASSATGWNPPTDTQY
TRBJ1-1	TRBV19	ASSAPWGVTEAF
TRBJ1-2	TRBV11-2	ATRDQGDYGYT
TRBJ2-5	TRBV5-1	ASSFGTGGQETQY
TRBJ2-3	TRBV7-2	ASSLGAGLGTDTQY
TRBJ1-1	TRBV14	ASSLSVRNTEAF
TRBJ2-7	TRBV11-2	ASSSLTSGAYYEQY
NA	TRBV6-5	ASSRAGEGYEQY
TRBJ2-3	TRBV4-3	ASSQVGSTDTQY
TRBJ1-2	TRBV9	ASSVAGGGYGYT
TRBJ2-3	TRBV25-1	ASGIPGQVTDTQY
TRBJ2-7	TRBV4-2	ASSQEGGQTYEQY
TRBJ2-2	TRBV11-3	ASSFRRGGLAGELF
TRBJ2-5	TRBV30	AWSKPGLAGQDQY
TRBJ2-3	TRBV7-7	ASSPGQGITDTQY
TRBJ2-7	TRBV28	ASRDQGDEQY
TRBJ2-7	TRBV4-1	ASSQEGTGSYEQY
TRBJ2-7	TRBV19	ASSPLTGGFSYEQY
TRBJ1-1	TRBV6-4	ASSAGPGTEAF
TRBJ2-5	TRBV14	ASSQSGGAKTQY
TRBJ2-3	TRBV5-6	ASSRSGVGGPGDTQY
TRBJ1-5	TRBV13	ASSLGRTPNQPQH
TRBJ1-3	TRBV6-1	ASTEGVSSGNTIY
TRBJ2-5	TRBV15	ATSRRGTSGRSANRETQY
TRBJ2-1	TRBV6-6	ASGSGGYNEQF
TRBJ1-1	TRBV27	ASSFSVRAVTEAF
TRBJ2-5	TRBV30	AWSPGQDRRETQY
TRBJ1-2	TRBV5-1	ASTYGQGSHGYT
TRBJ2-7	TRBV5-1	ASSLAKTSGSSYEQY
TRBJ2-1	TRBV7-8	ASSISGGIYNEQF